One sample yielded the 18 T cell receptor beta chains listed below, sequenced in a study of blood T cell repertoires in COVID-19. Clones were sequenced by immunoSEQ multiplex PCR, and TCRdb holds only the in-frame ones, with some missing. Found here are tens of thousands of clones, about four fifths of them singletons; the top ten hold roughly 11%. Sequencing input: peripheral blood. The receptor source for this set is a man over 45 with acute or convalescent COVID-19.

The genes are TRBV19 and TRBJ1-1; a possible D gene is TRBD1 (6 bases). CDR1 and CDR2 (germline): LNHDA, SQIVND (reference sequence). This CDR3 has 14 amino acids. The ends were cut back, 5 bases at V and 4 bases at J, with 14 bases in the middle. CDR3 in DNA: TGTGCCAGTAGTGTCACAGGGAAGGGCACTGAAGCTTTCTTT. Residues: CASSVTGKGTEAFF.

The V and J genes are TRBV12-2 and TRBJ2-1; TRBD1, as called in the table, went unchecked against the DNA. TRBV12-2 is assigned pseudogene status. CDR3 length: 15 residues. The CDR3 loop reads CASRLWVGQNNEQFF. The CDR3 DNA sequence: TGTGCAAGTCGCTTATGGGTAGGACAGAACAATGAGCAGTTCTTC.

This chain links TRBV15 with TRBJ1-6; TRBD1 might be the D (5 bases). The CDR3 loop spans 15 amino acids. V lost 4 bases to trimming and J lost 4 bases, with 11 bases between them. Germline CDR1 reads LNHNV; CDR2 reads YYDKDF (reference sequence). CDR3 DNA: TGTGCCACCAGCAAGGGGAACTCTTATAATTCACCCCTCCACTTT. It yields the protein CATSKGNSYNSPLHF.

This clone was recorded a few times. The V and J genes are TRBV19 and TRBJ1-5; TRBD1 is a possible D gene (5 bases). Trimming removed 3 bases from V and 3 bases from J, with 9 bases in between. CDR1 and CDR2 from the germline V gene are LNHDA and SQIVND (reference sequence). CDR3 size: 14 residues. The CDR3 DNA reads as TGTGCCAGTAGTATCAGACAGTCCAATCAGCCCCAGCATTTT. This codes for CASSIRQSNQPQHF.

This rearrangement joins TRBV19 to TRBJ2-1; TRBD2 matches at 12 bases. The germline V gene encodes CDR1 LNHDA and CDR2 SQIVND (reference sequence). V lost 5 bases to trimming and J lost 6 bases; unmatched junction nucleotides: 8. The CDR3 loop spans 16 amino acids. The CDR3 DNA reads TGTGCCAGTAGTCCCCGGACTAGCGGGACTCTCAATGAGCAGTTCTTC. This sequence encodes CASSPRTSGTLNEQFF.

The CDR3, as DNA: TGTGCCAGCAGCTTATCCCACAGCACCTACGAGCAGTACTTC. It is translated as CASSLSHSTYEQYF. The V call is TRBV11-2, the J call TRBJ2-7; no firm D call. The CDR3 consists of 14 residues. Deletions cut 2 bases from V and 2 bases from J, with 10 bases between. Germline CDR1 and CDR2: SGHAT and FQNNGV.

The chain recombines TRBV12-3 or TRBV12-4 with TRBJ1-2, with no clear D. The CDR3 covers 11 residues. Trimming removed 9 bases from V and 6 bases from J, with 11 bases in between. The CDR3 region is CASGPSDGYTF. The CDR3 DNA sequence: TGTGCCAGTGGGCCTTCAGATGGCTACACCTTC.

This clone turned up a few times. The V call is TRBV4-1, the J call TRBJ2-2; D might be TRBD1 (7 bases). Trimming took off 1 base at V and 6 bases at J, with 18 bases between the two ends. Germline assignment: CDR1 MGHRA and CDR2 YSYEKL. The CDR3 is made up of 17 amino acids. In nucleotides, the CDR3 is TGCGCCAGCAGCCAAGTAAAGGTTGGAGGGGGCTCCGGGGAGCTGTTTTTT. Protein product: CASSQVKVGGGSGELFF.

This chain connects TRBV15 to TRBJ1-5; no definite D call. The CDR3 loop spans 15 amino acids. The V end was cut by 3 bases, the J end by 0 bases, with 9 bases between. CDR1 and CDR2 (germline): LNHNV, YYDKDF (reference sequence). In DNA, the CDR3 is TGTGCCACCAGCAGTAGTACCCTTAGCAATCAGCCCCAGCATTTT. This codes for CATSSSTLSNQPQHF.

V usage is TRBV7-3 and J usage is TRBJ1-2; D gene ambiguous. There are 16 residues in the CDR3. Germline CDR1 is SGHTA and CDR2 is FQGTGA. V lost 4 bases and J lost 0, with 15 bases in between. Written as DNA, the CDR3 is TGTGCCAGCAGCTCATCAACGGGGAACCCTAACTATGGCTACACCTTC. Translation: CASSSSTGNPNYGYTF.

CDR3 in DNA: TGTGCCAGCAGCGAGTGTTCGGACAGGCTTGCTAACTATGGCTACACCTTC. Amino acids: CASSECSDRLANYGYTF. The chain carries TRBV21-1 and TRBJ1-2; the DNA was not compared with TRBD1, the D call given in the table. TRBV21-1 is described as a pseudogene. The CDR3 is 17 amino acids.

The V and J genes are TRBV11-2 and TRBJ1-1; TRBD1 aligns across 8 bases. Germline V CDR1 and CDR2: SGHAT, FQNNGV. Germline trimming cut 1 base from V and 6 bases from J; bases unmatched to any gene: 10. The CDR3 runs to 16 residues. CDR3 amino acids: CASSLGGKGRGPEAFF. CDR3 bases: TGTGCCAGCAGCTTAGGAGGTAAGGGCAGGGGGCCTGAAGCTTTCTTT.

This rearrangement joins TRBV4-2 to TRBJ2-2, with 12 bases matching TRBD2. Unmatched junction bases numbered 2, after V lost 0 bases and J lost 6 bases. This CDR3 comprises 16 residues. Germline CDR1 is LGHNA and CDR2 is YNFKEQ. The CDR3 reads CASSQDPSGGAGELFF. CDR3 nucleotide sequence: TGTGCCAGCAGCCAAGATCCTAGCGGGGGGGCCGGGGAGCTGTTTTTT.

V is TRBV11-3 and J is TRBJ2-5; 12 bases are a match to TRBD2. This CDR3 has 14 residues. Germline values: CDR1 SGHNT, CDR2 YENEEA. Trimming at V came to 5 bases and at J to 5 bases, leaving 3 bases not matched to a gene. Here the CDR3 reads CASSATSGSETQYF. CDR3 nucleotides: TGTGCCAGCAGCGCGACTAGCGGGAGTGAGACCCAGTACTTC.

This chain uses TRBV5-6 with TRBJ1-4; no clear D. The germline gives CDR1 SGHDT, CDR2 YYEEEE. Trimming took off 0 bases at V and 4 bases at J, with 7 bases between the two ends. This CDR3 comprises 14 residues. CDR3 amino acids: CASSLVQFNEKLFF. CDR3 coding DNA: TGTGCCAGCAGCTTGGTACAGTTTAATGAAAAACTGTTTTTT.

This chain joins TRBV6-6 and TRBJ2-2; D uncertain. The CDR3 extends over 14 amino acids. V was clipped by 2 bases and J by 4 bases, with 8 bases between them. The germline CDR1 and CDR2 sequences are MNHNY and SVGAGI (reference sequence). For the CDR3, the DNA is TGTGCCAGCAGTTACGCAGAAAGCACCGGGGAGCTGTTTTTT. Its translation: CASSYAESTGELFF.

The chain has TRBV11-2 and TRBJ1-3; D possibly corresponds to TRBD1 (5 bases). Trimming removed 2 bases from V and 3 bases from J, with 11 bases in between. CDR3 length: 15 amino acids. Germline CDR1 is SGHAT and CDR2 is FQNNGV. CDR3 sequence: CASSLRAGFGNTIYF. CDR3 coding DNA: TGTGCCAGCAGCTTACGTGCAGGGTTTGGAAACACCATATATTTT.

V usage is TRBV19 and J usage is TRBJ1-5, with 7 bases matching TRBD1. Germline CDR1 reads LNHDA; CDR2 reads SQIVND (reference sequence). This CDR3 spans 14 amino acids. V lost 3 bases and J lost 5; bases outside the gene matches: 4. The CDR3 coding sequence is TGTGCCAGTAGTATTAGAGGGGGCCATCAGCCCCAGCATTTT. This encodes CASSIRGGHQPQHF. Variable domain in full (rest from reference TRBV19 and TRBJ1-5): DGGITQSPKYLFRKEGQNVTLSCEQNLNHDAMYWYRQDPGQGLRLIYYSQIVNDFQKGDIAEGYSVSREKKESFPLTVTSAQKNPTAFYLCASSIRGGHQPQHFGDGTRLSIL.